This TCR beta chain was identified during a study of blood T cell repertoires in COVID-19. Whole-study context: Sources were T cells, B-cell-depleted T cells, or PBMCs; the material itself was cDNA or gDNA.

In the original workflow: Researchers report that nucleated cell counts were estimated from reference gene primer amplification. TCRdb keeps only in-frame clones here, not all; method: immunoSEQ multiplex PCR. That table supplies the V and J calls and clone size; D and trimming were determined from the DNA. The repertoire includes fewer than 300,000 clones, approximately 86% of them detected once, and 0.65% to 0.95% sits in the top ten. This clone has only a few counts. The clonotype comes from a woman aged 25-40 years with acute or convalescent COVID-19. The sequenced sample was peripheral blood.

CDR3 protein: CASSLWQTGNTIYF. CDR3 nucleotides: TGTGCCAGCAGCTTGTGGCAGACTGGAAACACCATATATTTT. The chain uses TRBV5-6 and TRBJ1-3; D not resolved. Trimming removed 1 base at V and 2 bases at J, with 7 bases between. This CDR3 has 14 residues. Germline CDR1 and CDR2: SGHDT and YYEEEE.